What follows are 6 T cell receptor beta chains derived from one specimen sequenced in a study of CD8 T cells in ankylosing spondylitis. TCRdb analysed the 5' RACE reads with MiXCR anew, one entry per CDR3 protein. The sample holds 250,000 to 300,000 distinct CDR3 sequences, 20% seen once. Sequencing input: blood, either unsorted or a sorted T cell fraction (not recorded which). The source is a male donor with ankylosing spondylitis or in good health (not recorded which).

This clonotype was detected ten times or more. The chain uses TRBV29-1 and TRBJ1-1; D ambiguous. V shed 5 bases and J shed 1 base, with 14 bases lying between them. Germline CDR1 reads SQVTM; CDR2 reads ANQGSEA. The CDR3 extends over 14 amino acids. The CDR3 DNA reads TGCAGCGTTCATGGGAGATTGACGAACACTGAAGCTTTCTTT. Its protein is CSVHGRLTNTEAFF.

This clonotype was detected a few times. The chain recombines TRBV5-1 with TRBJ2-1, with D perhaps TRBD2 (5 bases). V gave up 7 bases and J gave up 8 bases, with 19 bases separating them. Germline V lookup: CDR1 SGHRS, CDR2 YFSETQ. The CDR3 is made up of 14 amino acids. The CDR3 spells CASGTGNRWDEQFF. Here the CDR3 DNA reads TGCGCCAGCGGTACCGGGAATAGGTGGGATGAGCAGTTCTTC.

This clonotype was counted many times. The chain joins TRBV20-1 to TRBJ1-3; D may be TRBD1 (5 bases). This CDR3 comprises 14 residues. The germline gives CDR1 DFQATT, CDR2 SNEGSKA (reference sequence). The V end lost 5 bases, the J end lost 0 bases, and 11 bases lay between the germline ends. CDR3 DNA sequence: TGCAGTGCTTCTGACAGTAACTCTGGAAACACCATATATTTT. It codes for CSASDSNSGNTIYF.

The chain combines TRBV30 with TRBJ2-1, with D unclear. Between the trimmed V and J ends, which lost 0 bases and 7 bases, there was a span of 7 bases. Per germline, CDR1 GTSNPN and CDR2 SVGIG (reference sequence). This CDR3 region has 12 residues. As DNA, the CDR3 is TGTGCCTGGAGTGTGCAGCTGAATGAGCAGTTCTTC. Translated: CAWSVQLNEQFF. Full variable domain (rest looked up from reference TRBV30 and TRBJ2-1): SQTIHQWPATLVQPVGSPLSLECTVEGTSNPNLYWYRQAAGRGLQLLFYSVGIGQISSEVPQNLSASRPQDRQFILSSKKLLLSDSGFYLCAWSVQLNEQFFGPGTRLTVL.

The chain employs TRBV6-1 and TRBJ2-7; D perhaps matches TRBD2 (5 bases). This CDR3 contains 15 residues. Germline V gene data show CDR1 as MNHNS and CDR2 as SASEGT. V was shortened by 0 bases and J by 2 bases, with 11 bases between the two germline ends. The CDR3 protein is CASSEAPDGAYEQYV. The CDR3 region has the DNA TGTGCCAGCAGTGAAGCCCCGGACGGGGCCTACGAGCAGTACGTC.

The J gene is TRBJ1-5, the V gene TRBV12-3 or TRBV12-4, with D possibly matching TRBD1 (5 bases). Trimming removed 4 bases at V and 11 bases at J, with 12 bases between. CDR3 length equals 12 residues. The CDR3 region is CASSSGVGAQHF. The CDR3 DNA reads as TGTGCCAGCAGTTCGGGGGTTGGGGCCCAGCATTTT.